The text below deals with one T cell receptor (beta chain). No antigen is known for it. This was a survey-level run. Clones were sequenced by immunoSEQ multiplex PCR, and TCRdb holds only the in-frame ones, with some missing. The sample lists about 30,000 clones; more than 65% were seen once. These data originate in a study of STAT5B mutations in CD4+ large granular lymphocyte leukemia. General study findings and limits: Approximately 25% of private leukemic clonotypes occurred rarely in other patients' non-leukemic repertoires. CD4-sorted patient repertoires seemed more clonal than healthy CD4+ repertoires. 8/27 top patient clones versus 2/35 control clones were TRBV06-family.

The CDR3 sequence is 15 residues long. V trimming: 4 bases; J trimming: 4 bases; junction bases outside the gene matches: 7. Germline V gives CDR1 SGDLS, CDR2 YYNGEE. This clonotype originated in a human donor in good health. J is TRBJ2-1 and V is TRBV9, with 8 bases lining up with TRBD1. The source material was CD4+ T cells from blood buffy coats. The CDR3 here is CASSFAQGAYNEQFF. CDR3 DNA sequence: TGTGCCAGCAGCTTCGCGCAGGGGGCTTACAATGAGCAGTTCTTC.